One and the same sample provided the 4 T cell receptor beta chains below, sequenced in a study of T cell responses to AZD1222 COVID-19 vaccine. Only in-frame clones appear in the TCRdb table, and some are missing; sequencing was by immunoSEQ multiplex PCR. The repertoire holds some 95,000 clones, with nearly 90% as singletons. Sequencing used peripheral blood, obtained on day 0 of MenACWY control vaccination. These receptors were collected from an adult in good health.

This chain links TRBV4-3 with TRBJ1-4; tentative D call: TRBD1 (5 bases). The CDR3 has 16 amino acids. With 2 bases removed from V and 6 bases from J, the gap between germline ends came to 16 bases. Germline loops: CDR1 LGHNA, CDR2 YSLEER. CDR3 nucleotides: TGCGCCAGCAGCCAATCAAGGACCCTAGGGGATGAAAAACTGTTTTTT. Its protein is CASSQSRTLGDEKLFF.

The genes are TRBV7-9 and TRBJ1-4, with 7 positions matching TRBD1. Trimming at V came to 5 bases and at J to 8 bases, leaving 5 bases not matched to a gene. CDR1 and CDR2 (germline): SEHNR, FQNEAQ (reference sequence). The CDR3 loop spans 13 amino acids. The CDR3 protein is CASSRRDREKLFF. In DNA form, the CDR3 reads TGTGCCAGCAGCCGCCGGGACAGAGAAAAACTGTTTTTT.

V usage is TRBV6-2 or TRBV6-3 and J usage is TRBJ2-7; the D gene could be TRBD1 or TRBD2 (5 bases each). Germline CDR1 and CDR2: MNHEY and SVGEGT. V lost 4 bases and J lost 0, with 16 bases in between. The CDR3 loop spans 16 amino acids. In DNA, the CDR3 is TGTGCCAGCAGTTTCCCCCCGGGACCGAGCTCCTACGAGCAGTACTTC. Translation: CASSFPPGPSSYEQYF.

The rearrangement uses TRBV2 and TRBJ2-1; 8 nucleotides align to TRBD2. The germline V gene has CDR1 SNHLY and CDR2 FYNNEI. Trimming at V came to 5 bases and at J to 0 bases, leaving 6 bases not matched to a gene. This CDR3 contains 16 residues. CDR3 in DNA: TGTGCCAGCAGTCGACTAGCGCCAAGCTCCTACAATGAGCAGTTCTTC. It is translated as CASSRLAPSSYNEQFF.